This TCR beta chain was sequenced during a study of T cell repertoires in cytomegalovirus infection. Study-level points and caveats: The ex vivo response was dominated by HLA-C-restricted CMV-specific TCR beta clonotypes.

The CDR3 is 16 amino acids. Germline-derived CDR1 and CDR2 are SGHRS and YFSETQ. V gave up 3 bases and J gave up 6 bases; unmatched junction bases: 12. TCRdb redid the calling of the reads with MiXCR, one entry per CDR3 protein. The sample records around 540,000 distinct CDR3 sequences, 30% to 40% being singletons. With regard to this clonotype: The antigen is unknown.

The V gene is TRBV5-1, the J gene TRBJ2-1; 7 bases line up with TRBD1. This TCR derives from a human donor in good health (CMV status not recorded). Some clones in this sample may be carry-over from other donors' samples. The sequencing used cultured PBMCs, collected from culture after CMV antigen stimulation. The CDR3 is CASSWTPGTVGNEQFF. DNA for the CDR3: TGCGCCAGCAGCTGGACCCCCGGGACAGTCGGCAATGAGCAGTTCTTC.